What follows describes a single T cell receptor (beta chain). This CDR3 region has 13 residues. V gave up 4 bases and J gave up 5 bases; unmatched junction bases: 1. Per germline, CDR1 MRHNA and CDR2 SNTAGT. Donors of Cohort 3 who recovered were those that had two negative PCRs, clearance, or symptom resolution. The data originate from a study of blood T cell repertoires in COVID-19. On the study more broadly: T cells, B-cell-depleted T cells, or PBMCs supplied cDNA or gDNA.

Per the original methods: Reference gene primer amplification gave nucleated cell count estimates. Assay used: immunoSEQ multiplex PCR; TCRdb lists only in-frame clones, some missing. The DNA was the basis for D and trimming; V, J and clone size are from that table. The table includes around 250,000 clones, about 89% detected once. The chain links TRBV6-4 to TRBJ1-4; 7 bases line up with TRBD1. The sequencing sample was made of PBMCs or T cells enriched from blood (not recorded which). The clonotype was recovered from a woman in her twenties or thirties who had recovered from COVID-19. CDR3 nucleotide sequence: TGTGCCAGCAGTGCGGACAGGAATGAAAAACTGTTTTTT. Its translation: CASSADRNEKLFF.